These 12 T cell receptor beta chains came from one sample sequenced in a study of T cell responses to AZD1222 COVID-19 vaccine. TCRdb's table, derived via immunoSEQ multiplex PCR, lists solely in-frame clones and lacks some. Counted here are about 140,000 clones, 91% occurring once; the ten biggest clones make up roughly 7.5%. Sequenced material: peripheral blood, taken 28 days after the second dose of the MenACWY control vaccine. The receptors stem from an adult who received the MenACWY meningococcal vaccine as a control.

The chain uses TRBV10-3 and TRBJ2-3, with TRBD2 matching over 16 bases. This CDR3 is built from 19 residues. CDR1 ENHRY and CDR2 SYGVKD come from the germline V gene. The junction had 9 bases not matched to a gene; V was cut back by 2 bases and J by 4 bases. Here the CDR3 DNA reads TGTGCCATCAGTGAGCCGAAGGGGACTAGCGGGAGGGGCTCAGATACGCAGTATTTT. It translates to CAISEPKGTSGRGSDTQYF.

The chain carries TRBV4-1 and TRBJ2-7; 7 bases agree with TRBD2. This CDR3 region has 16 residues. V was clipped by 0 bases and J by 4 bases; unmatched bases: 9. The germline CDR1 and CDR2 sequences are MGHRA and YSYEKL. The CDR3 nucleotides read TGCGCCAGCAGCCAAGATGGGGGGGGAATTGTGTACGAGCAGTACTTC. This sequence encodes CASSQDGGGIVYEQYF.

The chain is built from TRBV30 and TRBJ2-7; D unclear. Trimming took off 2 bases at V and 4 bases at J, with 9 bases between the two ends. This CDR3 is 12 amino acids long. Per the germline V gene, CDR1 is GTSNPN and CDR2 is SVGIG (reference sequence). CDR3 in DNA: TGTGCCTGGAGTCGCGACCTATACGAGCAGTACTTC. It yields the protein CAWSRDLYEQYF.

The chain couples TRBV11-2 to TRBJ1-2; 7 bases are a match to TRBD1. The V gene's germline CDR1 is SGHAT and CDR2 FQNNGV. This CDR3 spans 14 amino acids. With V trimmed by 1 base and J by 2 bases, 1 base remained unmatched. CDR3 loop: CASSLVGQNYGYTF. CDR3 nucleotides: TGTGCCAGCAGCTTAGTGGGACAGAACTATGGCTACACCTTC. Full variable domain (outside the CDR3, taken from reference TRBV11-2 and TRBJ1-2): EAGVAQSPRYKIIEKRQSVAFWCNPISGHATLYWYQQILGQGPKLLIQFQNNGVVDDSQLPKDRFSAERLKGVDSTLKIQPAKLEDSAVYLCASSLVGQNYGYTFGSGTRLTVV.

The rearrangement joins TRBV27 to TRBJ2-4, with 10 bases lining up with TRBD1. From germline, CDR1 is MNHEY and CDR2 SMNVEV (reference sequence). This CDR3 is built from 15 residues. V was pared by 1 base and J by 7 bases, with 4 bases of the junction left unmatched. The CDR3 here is CASSLLGTGENIQYF. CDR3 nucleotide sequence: TGTGCCAGCAGTTTATTGGGGACAGGGGAGAACATTCAGTACTTC.

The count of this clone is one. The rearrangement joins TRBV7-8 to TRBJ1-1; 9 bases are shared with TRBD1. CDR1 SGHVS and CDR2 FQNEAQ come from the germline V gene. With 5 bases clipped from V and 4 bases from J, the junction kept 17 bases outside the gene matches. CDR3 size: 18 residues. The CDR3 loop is CASSLSAGTGYGRTEAFF. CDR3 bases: TGTGCCAGCAGCCTATCCGCCGGGACAGGGTACGGGCGCACTGAAGCTTTCTTT.

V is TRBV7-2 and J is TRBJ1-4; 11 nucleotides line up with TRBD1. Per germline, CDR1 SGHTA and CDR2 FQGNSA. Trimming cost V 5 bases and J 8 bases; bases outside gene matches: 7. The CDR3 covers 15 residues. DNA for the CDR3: TGTGCCAGCAGCCCGGACAGGGGGCGAGGGGAAAAACTGTTTTTT. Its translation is CASSPDRGRGEKLFF.

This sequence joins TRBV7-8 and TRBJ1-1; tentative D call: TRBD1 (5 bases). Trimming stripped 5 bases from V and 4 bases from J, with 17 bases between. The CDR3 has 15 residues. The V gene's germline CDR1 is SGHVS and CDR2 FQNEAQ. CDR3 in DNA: TGTGCCAGCAGCGGATCGACCGGGACTGCCACTGAAGCTTTCTTT. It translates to CASSGSTGTATEAFF.

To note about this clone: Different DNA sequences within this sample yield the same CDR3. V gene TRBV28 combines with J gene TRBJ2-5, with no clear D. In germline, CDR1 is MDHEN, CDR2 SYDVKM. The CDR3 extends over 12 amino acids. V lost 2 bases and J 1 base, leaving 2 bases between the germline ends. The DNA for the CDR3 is TGTGCCAGCAGTTTAAGCCAAGAGACCCAGTACTTC. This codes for CASSLSQETQYF.

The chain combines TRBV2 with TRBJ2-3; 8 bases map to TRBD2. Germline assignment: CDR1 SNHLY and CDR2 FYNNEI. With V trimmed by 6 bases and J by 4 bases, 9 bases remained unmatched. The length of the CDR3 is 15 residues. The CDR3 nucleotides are TGTGCCAGCAGCTACGGGACTAGTGAGGCAGATACGCAGTATTTT. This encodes CASSYGTSEADTQYF. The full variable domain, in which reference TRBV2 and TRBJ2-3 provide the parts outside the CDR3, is EPEVTQTPSHQVTQMGQEVILRCVPISNHLYFYWYRQILGQKVEFLVSFYNNEISEKSEIFDDQFSVERPDGSNFTLKIRSTKLEDSAMYFCASSYGTSEADTQYFGPGTRLTVL.

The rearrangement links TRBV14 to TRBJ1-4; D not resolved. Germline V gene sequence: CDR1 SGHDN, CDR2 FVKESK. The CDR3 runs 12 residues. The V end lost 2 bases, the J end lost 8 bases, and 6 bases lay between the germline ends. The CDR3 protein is CASSQSREKLFF. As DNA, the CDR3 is TGTGCCAGCAGCCAATCGAGGGAAAAACTGTTTTTT.

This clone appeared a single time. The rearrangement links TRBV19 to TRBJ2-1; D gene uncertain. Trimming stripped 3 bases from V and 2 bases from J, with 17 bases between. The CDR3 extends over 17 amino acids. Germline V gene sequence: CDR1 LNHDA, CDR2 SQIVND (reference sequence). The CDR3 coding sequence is TGTGCCAGTAGTATGGAATTAGAGGTCCTCACCTACAATGAGCAGTTCTTC. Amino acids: CASSMELEVLTYNEQFF. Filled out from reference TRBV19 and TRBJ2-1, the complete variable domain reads DGGITQSPKYLFRKEGQNVTLSCEQNLNHDAMYWYRQDPGQGLRLIYYSQIVNDFQKGDIAEGYSVSREKKESFPLTVTSAQKNPTAFYLCASSMELEVLTYNEQFFGPGTRLTVL.